A single sample is the source of the 15 T cell receptor beta chains below, sequenced in a study of shared clonotypes between healthy human individuals (dated by TCRdb to 2020 to 2021). Library prep was done by the immunoSEQ multiplex PCR assay. The table comes from immuneACCESS by way of TCRdb, which keeps in-frame sequences with V and J called. Part of the clones is missing from these tables; in studies checked, under half for an unresolved V gene and the rest for unknown reasons. For this sample the table gives around 1.1 million clones, of which 78% were detected only once. The ten top clones hold 0.5% to 0.65% of the sample. The sequenced sample was memory CD4+ T cells from PBMCs. The sample's cell subset or site label, decoded: CD45RA-negative fraction. The receptors were gathered from a man aged 18 to 35 in good health. Some clones in this sample may be carry-over from other donors' samples.

CDR3: CASRGRRQEFF. The CDR3 region has the DNA TGTGCCAGCAGGGGAAGACGACAAGAGTTCTTC. The J gene is TRBJ2-1, the V gene TRBV28; D is uncertain. Trimming shortened V by 6 bases and J by 14 bases, and 14 bases separated the two germline ends. CDR1 and CDR2 (germline): MDHEN, SYDVKM. CDR3 length: 11 amino acids.

The rearrangement joins TRBV19 to TRBJ1-6; TRBD1 is a possible D gene (5 bases). CDR1 LNHDA and CDR2 SQIVND come from the germline V gene (reference sequence). V lost 7 bases, J lost 8 bases, and 12 bases lay in between. The CDR3 length is 13 residues. CDR3: CASNPQGDSPLHF. CDR3 nucleotides: TGTGCCAGTAATCCGCAGGGAGATTCACCCCTCCACTTT.

This chain joins TRBV25-1 and TRBJ2-5; 9 bases line up with TRBD1. The junction had 8 bases not matched to a gene; V was cut back by 6 bases and J by 3 bases. This CDR3 spans 15 amino acids. From germline, CDR1 is MGHDK and CDR2 SYGVNS. CDR3 in amino acids: CASRKGGQGKETQYF. CDR3 nucleotide sequence: TGTGCCAGCAGAAAGGGGGGACAGGGAAAAGAGACCCAGTACTTC.

The V gene is TRBV30, the J gene TRBJ2-5, with D tentatively TRBD1 or TRBD2 (5 bases each). Germline CDR1 reads GTSNPN; CDR2 reads SVGIG (reference sequence). The length of the CDR3 is 13 residues. V was shortened by 0 bases and J by 11 bases, with 16 bases between the two germline ends. CDR3 DNA: TGTGCCTGGAGTGTGGGGCTTAGTTGGGAGCAGTACTTC. Residues: CAWSVGLSWEQYF.

To note about this clone: Other nucleotide sequences in the sample specify the same CDR3. This rearrangement joins TRBV7-2 to TRBJ1-2, with 7 nucleotides matching TRBD1. CDR3 length: 14 amino acids. From germline, CDR1 is SGHTA and CDR2 FQGNSA. The ends lost 3 bases at V and 3 bases at J; junction bases unmatched: 4. The CDR3 coding sequence is TGTGCCAGCAGCTTGGCAGGGGGGGACTATGGCTACACCTTC. It is translated as CASSLAGGDYGYTF.

Details on this clone: One end of the junction fails to match germline, which may point to a read error. The V gene is TRBV6-1, the J gene TRBJ2-3; a weak D match, TRBD2 (6 bases). The CDR3 has 12 residues. Germline lookup yields CDR1 MNHNS and CDR2 SASEGT. CDR3: CASSETRAGLIF. CDR3 DNA: TGTGCCAGCAGTGAGACCCGAGCGGGTCTCATTTTT.

This clone was detected a few times. A much larger clone is a single base away; this may be a read error. The V gene is TRBV30, the J gene TRBJ2-1; 7 bases agree with TRBD2. Germline V gene lookup returns CDR1 GTSNPN and CDR2 SVGIG (reference sequence). V gave up 5 bases and J gave up 13 bases; unmatched junction bases: 14. The CDR3 consists of 13 residues. The DNA of the CDR3 is TGTGCCTGGGGTTCCATTTACGGGACTATCCAGTTCTTC. This codes for CAWGSIYGTIQFF. The complete variable domain, with remaining parts taken from reference TRBV30 and TRBJ2-1, reads SQTIHQWPATLVQPVGSPLSLECTVEGTSNPNLYWYRQAAGRGLQLLFYSVGIGQISSEVPQNLSASRPQDRQFILSSKKLLLSDSGFYLCAWGSIYGTIQFFGPGTRLTVL.

V is TRBV28 and J is TRBJ2-7; 9 bases are shared with TRBD2. The V gene's germline CDR1 is MDHEN and CDR2 SYDVKM. This CDR3 has 15 amino acids. V dropped 5 bases and J dropped 2; count of bases not matched to a gene: 7. CDR3 sequence: CASSLKTSGTYEQYF. CDR3 nucleotide sequence: TGTGCCAGCAGTCTGAAGACTAGCGGAACCTACGAGCAGTACTTC.

The genes are TRBV21-1 and TRBJ2-7. TRBV21-1 is reported as a pseudogene. This CDR3 contains 11 residues. The CDR3 region has the DNA TGTGCCAGCAGCAATTCCTACGAGCAGTACTTC. Its protein product is CASSNSYEQYF.

The chain uses TRBV7-3 and TRBJ2-2; 8 bases match TRBD1. Trimming removed 5 bases from V and 1 base from J; junction bases left unmatched: 3. From germline, CDR1 is SGHTA and CDR2 FQGTGA. The CDR3 sequence is 15 residues long. The CDR3 sequence is CASSRQGQNTGELFF. The CDR3 DNA reads as TGTGCCAGCAGCCGACAGGGGCAGAACACCGGGGAGCTGTTTTTT.

This clone was recorded at least ten times. The chain is built from TRBV18 and TRBJ1-1; D ambiguous. The CDR3 runs 15 residues. Germline V lookup: CDR1 KGHSH, CDR2 LQKENI. The V end lost 1 base, the J end lost 5 bases, and 14 bases lay between the germline ends. CDR3 DNA: TGTGCCAGCTCACCACTCTCGGGAACAAGGACTGAAGCTTTCTTT. This codes for CASSPLSGTRTEAFF.

The sample holds a few counts of this clone. The same CDR3 is also encoded by other DNA sequences in this sample. This chain links TRBV7-3 with TRBJ1-1, with 7 bases lining up with TRBD1. The CDR3 has 13 residues. The V gene end was trimmed by 2 bases and the J gene end by 3 bases; junction bases not matched to a gene: 0. CDR1 is SGHTA, CDR2 FQGTGA, per germline. The CDR3 here is CASSLDRDTEAFF. The DNA of the CDR3 is TGTGCCAGCAGCTTAGACAGGGACACTGAAGCTTTCTTT.

This chain connects TRBV10-2 to TRBJ2-5, with D possibly TRBD1 on 8 matching bases. Germline CDR1 reads WSHSY; CDR2 reads SAAADI. The length of the CDR3 is 14 residues. V gave up 6 bases and J gave up 4 bases, with 15 bases separating them. CDR3 DNA: TGCGCCAGCAGGTCACAGGGGGGGTTAGAGACCCAGTACTTC. Translation gives CASRSQGGLETQYF.

This rearrangement joins TRBV5-1 to TRBJ2-1; maybe TRBD1 (5 bases). Looked up from germline, CDR1 is SGHRS and CDR2 is YFSETQ. This CDR3 has 16 residues. V lost 0 bases and J lost 7, with 17 bases in between. The CDR3 reads CASSLEGLGYGNEQFF. The CDR3 DNA reads as TGCGCCAGCAGCTTGGAGGGGCTGGGTTATGGGAATGAGCAGTTCTTC.

This chain's CDR3 is CASSPPQGYGNTIYF. In DNA, the CDR3 is TGTGCCAGCAGCCCACCCCAAGGGTACGGAAACACCATATATTTT. This chain uses TRBV9 with TRBJ1-3, with D uncertain. This CDR3 has 15 residues. Trimming left V 4 bases short and J 4 bases short, with 15 bases between. The V gene's germline CDR1 is SGDLS and CDR2 YYNGEE.